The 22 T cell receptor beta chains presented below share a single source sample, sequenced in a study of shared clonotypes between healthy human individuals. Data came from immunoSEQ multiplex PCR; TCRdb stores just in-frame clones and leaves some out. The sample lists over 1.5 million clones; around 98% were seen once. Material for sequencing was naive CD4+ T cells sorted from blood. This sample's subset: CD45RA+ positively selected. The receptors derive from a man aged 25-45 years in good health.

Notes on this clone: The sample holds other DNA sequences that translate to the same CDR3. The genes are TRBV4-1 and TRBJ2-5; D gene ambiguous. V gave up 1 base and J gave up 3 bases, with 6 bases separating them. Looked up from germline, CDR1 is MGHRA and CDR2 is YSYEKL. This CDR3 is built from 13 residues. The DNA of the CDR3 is TGCGCCAGCAGCCAAGTGTGGGAAGAGACCCAGTACTTC. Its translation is CASSQVWEETQYF.

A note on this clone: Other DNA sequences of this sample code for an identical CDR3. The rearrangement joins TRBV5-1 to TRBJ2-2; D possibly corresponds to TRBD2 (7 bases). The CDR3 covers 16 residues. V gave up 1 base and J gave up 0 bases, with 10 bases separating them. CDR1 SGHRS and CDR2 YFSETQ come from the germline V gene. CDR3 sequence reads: CASSLYGGPNTGELFF. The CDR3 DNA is TGCGCCAGCAGCTTGTACGGGGGGCCGAACACCGGGGAGCTGTTTTTT.

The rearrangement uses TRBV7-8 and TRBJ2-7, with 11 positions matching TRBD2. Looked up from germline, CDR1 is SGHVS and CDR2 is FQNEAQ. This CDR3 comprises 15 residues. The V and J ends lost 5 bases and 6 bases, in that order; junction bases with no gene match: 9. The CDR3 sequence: CASSPRIAGGPEQYF. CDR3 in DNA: TGTGCCAGCAGCCCCAGAATAGCGGGAGGGCCCGAGCAGTACTTC.

The chain's CDR3 is CSVEAASGRSLNEQFF. The CDR3 coding sequence is TGCAGCGTTGAAGCCGCTAGCGGGAGGTCTCTCAATGAGCAGTTCTTC. J is TRBJ2-1 and V is TRBV29-1; 11 bases align to TRBD2. V lost 1 base to trimming and J lost 6 bases; unmatched junction nucleotides: 8. The CDR3 runs 16 residues. Germline V gives CDR1 SQVTM, CDR2 ANQGSEA.

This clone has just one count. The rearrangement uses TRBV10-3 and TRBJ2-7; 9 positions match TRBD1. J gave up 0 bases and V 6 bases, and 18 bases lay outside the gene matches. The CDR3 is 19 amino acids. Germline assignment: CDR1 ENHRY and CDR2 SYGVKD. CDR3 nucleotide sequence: TGTGCCATCAGCAATCCCAGGGACAGGGACCTCCGGAGCTCCTACGAGCAGTACTTC. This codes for CAISNPRDRDLRSSYEQYF.

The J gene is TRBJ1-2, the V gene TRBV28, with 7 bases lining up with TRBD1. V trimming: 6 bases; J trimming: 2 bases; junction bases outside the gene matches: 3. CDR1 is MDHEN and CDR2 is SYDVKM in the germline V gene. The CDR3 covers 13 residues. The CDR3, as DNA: TGTGCCAGCAGCACGGGACAGAACTATGGCTACACCTTC. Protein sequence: CASSTGQNYGYTF.

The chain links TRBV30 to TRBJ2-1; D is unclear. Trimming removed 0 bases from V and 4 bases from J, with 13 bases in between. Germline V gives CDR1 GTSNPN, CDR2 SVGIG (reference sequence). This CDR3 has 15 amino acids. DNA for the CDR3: TGTGCCTGGAGTGTACCAAAGGCACCGTACAATGAGCAGTTCTTC. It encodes CAWSVPKAPYNEQFF.

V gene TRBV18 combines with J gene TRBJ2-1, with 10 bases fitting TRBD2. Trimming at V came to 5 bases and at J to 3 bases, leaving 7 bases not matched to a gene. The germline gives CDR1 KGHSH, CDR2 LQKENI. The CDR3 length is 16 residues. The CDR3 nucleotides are TGTGCCAGCTCAGCGCCTAGCGGGAGAGGCTACAATGAGCAGTTCTTC. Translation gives CASSAPSGRGYNEQFF.

CDR3 coding DNA: TGTGCCAGCAGCTTATTAGGACCCACAGATACGCAGTATTTT. It is translated as CASSLLGPTDTQYF. The V call is TRBV7-3, the J call TRBJ2-3; D gene uncertain. CDR3 length: 14 residues. V lost 2 bases and J lost 2, with 8 bases in between. Germline assignment: CDR1 SGHTA and CDR2 FQGTGA.

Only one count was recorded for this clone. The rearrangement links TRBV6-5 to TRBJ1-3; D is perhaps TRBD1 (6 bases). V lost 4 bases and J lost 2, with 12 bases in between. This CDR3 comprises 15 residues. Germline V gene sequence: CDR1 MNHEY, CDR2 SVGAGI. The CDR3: CASSSTGSAGNTIYF. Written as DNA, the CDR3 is TGTGCCAGCAGTTCAACAGGGTCGGCTGGAAACACCATATATTTT.

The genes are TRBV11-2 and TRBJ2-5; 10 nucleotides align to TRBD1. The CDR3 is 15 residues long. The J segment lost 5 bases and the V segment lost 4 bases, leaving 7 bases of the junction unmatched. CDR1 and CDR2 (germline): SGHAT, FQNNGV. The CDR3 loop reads CASSSPGQGIETQYF. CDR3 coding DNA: TGTGCCAGCAGCTCCCCGGGACAGGGGATCGAGACCCAGTACTTC.

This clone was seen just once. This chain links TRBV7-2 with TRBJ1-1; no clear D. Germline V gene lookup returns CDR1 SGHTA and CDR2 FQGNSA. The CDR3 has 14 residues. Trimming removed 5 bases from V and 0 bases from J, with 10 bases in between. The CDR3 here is CASSLSAMNTEAFF. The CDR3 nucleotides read TGTGCCAGCAGCCTTAGTGCTATGAACACTGAAGCTTTCTTT.

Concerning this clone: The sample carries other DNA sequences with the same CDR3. The CDR3 DNA is TGTGCCATCAGTGAGTCAGAGGATCAGCCCCAGCATTTT. Its translation: CAISESEDQPQHF. The rearrangement uses TRBV10-3 and TRBJ1-5, with no clear D. The CDR3 sequence is 13 residues long. The V gene lost 0 bases and the J gene lost 5 bases, with 5 bases spanning the gap. Germline V gene sequence: CDR1 ENHRY, CDR2 SYGVKD.

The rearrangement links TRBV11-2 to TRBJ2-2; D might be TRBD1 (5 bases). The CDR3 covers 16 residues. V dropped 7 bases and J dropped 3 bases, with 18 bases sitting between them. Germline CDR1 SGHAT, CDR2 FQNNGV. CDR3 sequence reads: CASIPPGRADTGELFF. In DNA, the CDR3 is TGTGCCAGCATCCCTCCCGGCAGGGCCGACACCGGGGAGCTGTTTTTT.

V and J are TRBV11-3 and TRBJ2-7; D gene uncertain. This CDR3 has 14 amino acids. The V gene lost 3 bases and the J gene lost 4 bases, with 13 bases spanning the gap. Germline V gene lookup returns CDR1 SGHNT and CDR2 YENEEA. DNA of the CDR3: TGTGCCAGCAGCTTTGCATCGGCTGGGTACGAGCAGTACTTC. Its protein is CASSFASAGYEQYF.

The CDR3 region is CASSPYHQETQYF. CDR3 bases: TGTGCCAGCTCACCTTATCACCAAGAGACCCAGTACTTC. The genes are TRBV18 and TRBJ2-5; D gene uncertain. The ends were cut back, 3 bases at V and 0 bases at J, with 5 bases in the middle. The CDR3 is 13 residues long. CDR1 and CDR2 from the germline V gene are KGHSH and LQKENI.

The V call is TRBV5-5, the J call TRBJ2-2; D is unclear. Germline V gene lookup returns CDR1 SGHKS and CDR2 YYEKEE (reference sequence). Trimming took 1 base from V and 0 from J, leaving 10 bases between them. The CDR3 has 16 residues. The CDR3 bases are TGTGCCAGCAGCTTGTCGGGCATAACGAACACCGGGGAGCTGTTTTTT. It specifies CASSLSGITNTGELFF.

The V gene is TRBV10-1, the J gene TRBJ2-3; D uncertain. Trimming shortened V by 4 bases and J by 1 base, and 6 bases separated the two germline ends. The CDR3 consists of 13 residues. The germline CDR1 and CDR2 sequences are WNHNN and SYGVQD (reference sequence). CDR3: CASSALGTDTQYF. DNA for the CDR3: TGCGCCAGCAGTGCCCTAGGCACAGATACGCAGTATTTT.

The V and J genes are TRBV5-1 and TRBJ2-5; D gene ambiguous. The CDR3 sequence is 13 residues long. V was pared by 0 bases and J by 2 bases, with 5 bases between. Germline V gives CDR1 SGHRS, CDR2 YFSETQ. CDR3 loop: CASSLAKQETQYF. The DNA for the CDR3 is TGCGCCAGCAGCTTGGCGAAGCAAGAGACCCAGTACTTC.

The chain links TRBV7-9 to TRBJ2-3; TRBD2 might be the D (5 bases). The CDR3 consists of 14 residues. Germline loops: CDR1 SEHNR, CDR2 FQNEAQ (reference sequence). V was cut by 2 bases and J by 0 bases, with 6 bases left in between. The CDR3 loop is CASSLTSSTDTQYF. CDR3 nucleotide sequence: TGTGCCAGCAGCTTAACTAGTAGCACAGATACGCAGTATTTT.

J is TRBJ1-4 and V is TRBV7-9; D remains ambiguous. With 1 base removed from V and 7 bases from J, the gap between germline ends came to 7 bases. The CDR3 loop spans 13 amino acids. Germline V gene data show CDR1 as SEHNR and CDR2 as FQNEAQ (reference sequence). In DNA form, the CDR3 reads TGTGCCAGCAGCTTAGATTTGTTTGAAAAACTGTTTTTT. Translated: CASSLDLFEKLFF.

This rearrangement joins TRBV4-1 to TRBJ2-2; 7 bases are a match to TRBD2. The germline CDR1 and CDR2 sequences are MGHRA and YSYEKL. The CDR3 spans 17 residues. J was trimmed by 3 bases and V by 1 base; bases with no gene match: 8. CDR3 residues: CASSQVPPSGYTGELFF. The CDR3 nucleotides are TGCGCCAGCAGCCAAGTCCCCCCTAGCGGATACACCGGGGAGCTGTTTTTT.